The present T cell receptor beta chain was sequenced within a study of blood T cell repertoires in COVID-19. At the level of the study: Samples taken during acute and convalescent COVID-19 were collected in the United States, Italy and Spain. T cells, B-cell-depleted T cells, or PBMCs supplied cDNA or gDNA.

Authors' data handling: The authors estimated nucleated cell counts from reference gene primer amplification. TCRdb's table, derived via immunoSEQ multiplex PCR, lists solely in-frame clones and lacks some. That table is the source of V, J and clone size, and D and trimming were worked out from the DNA. The sample has 30,000 to 40,000 clones; roughly 89% are singletons. The V end lost 4 bases, the J end lost 0 bases, and 13 bases lay between the germline ends. In germline, CDR1 is SGHRS, CDR2 YFSETQ. The length of the CDR3 is 15 residues. J is TRBJ1-1 and V is TRBV5-1; D is possibly TRBD1 (5 bases). The sequencing input was peripheral blood. The TCR sequence derives from a man aged 55 to 69 with active or convalescent COVID-19. This CDR3 reads CASSAPGFLNTEAFF. In DNA, the CDR3 is TGCGCCAGCAGCGCGCCAGGGTTCTTGAACACTGAAGCTTTCTTT.